A selection of T cell receptor beta chains follows, all from one sample in a study of CD8 T cells in Susac syndrome. Via MiXCR, TCRdb re-called the immunoSEQ multiplex PCR reads, giving one row per CDR3 protein. The table has fewer than 200,000 distinct CDR3 sequences, about 95% seen once. Sequencing was done on a sample of CD4+ T cells from PBMCs. The receptors come from a human donor in good health. Both conserved end residues are part of each CDR3. The D gene is left open where the match is weak. Where a row states a size, it is once, few, many or the class of an expanded clone; other rows omit it.

v_gene	abundance	d_gene	j_gene	CDR3aa	CDR3nt
TRBV20-1	NA	TRBD2	TRBJ2-5	CSASKRGSPQETQYF	TGCAGTGCTAGCAAGCGGGGGTCCCCCCAAGAGACCCAGTACTTC
TRBV29-1	NA	NA	TRBJ2-6	CSVGDSRPSGANVLTF	TGCAGCGTGGGAGACAGTCGCCCCTCTGGGGCCAACGTCCTGACTTTC
TRBV6-2/TRBV6-3	NA	NA	TRBJ2-3	CASSYTNTQYF	TGTGCCAGCAGTTACACGAATACGCAGTATTTT
TRBV7-7	once	TRBD2	TRBJ2-2	CASSYSGSNTGELFF	TGTGCCAGCAGCTATAGCGGGAGTAATACCGGGGAGCTGTTTTTT
TRBV3-1	NA	NA	TRBJ1-1	CASSQGSEAFF	TGTGCCAGCAGTCAGGGGTCTGAAGCTTTCTTT
TRBV23-1	NA	NA	TRBJ1-1	CASSQDSGPIKAFF	TGCGCCAGCAGTCAAGATTCGGGCCCGATAAAAGCTTTCTTT
TRBV20-1	NA	NA	TRBJ2-1	CSATTKEPPHNEQFF	TGCAGCGCCACGACTAAAGAACCGCCCCACAATGAGCAGTTCTTC
TRBV7-3	NA	NA	TRBJ2-5	CASSLNGHGETQYF	TGTGCCAGCAGCTTAAACGGACACGGAGAGACCCAGTACTTC
TRBV20-1	NA	NA	TRBJ2-7	CSALRSYEQYF	TGCAGTGCTTTAAGGTCCTACGAGCAGTACTTC
TRBV28	NA	TRBD1	TRBJ1-2	CASSQGAPDYGYTF	TGTGCCAGCAGTCAGGGGGCGCCGGACTATGGCTACACCTTC
TRBV15	NA	NA	TRBJ1-1	CATSRDQAEAFF	TGTGCCACCAGCAGAGATCAGGCTGAAGCTTTCTTT
TRBV18	NA	NA	TRBJ2-3	CASSPRGQYSTDTQYF	TGTGCCAGCTCACCACGGGGGCAATACAGCACAGATACGCAGTATTTT